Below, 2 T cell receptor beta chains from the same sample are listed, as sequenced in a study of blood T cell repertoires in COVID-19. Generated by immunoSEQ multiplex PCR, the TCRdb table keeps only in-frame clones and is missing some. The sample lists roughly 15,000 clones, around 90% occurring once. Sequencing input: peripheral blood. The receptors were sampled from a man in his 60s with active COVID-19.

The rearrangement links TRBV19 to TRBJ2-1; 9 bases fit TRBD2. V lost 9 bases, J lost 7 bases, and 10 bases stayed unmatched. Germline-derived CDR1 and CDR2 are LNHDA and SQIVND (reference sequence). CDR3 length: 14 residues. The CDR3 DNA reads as TGTGCCAGCTCCAGACTAGCGGCCCCGAATGAGCAGTTCTTC. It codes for CASSRLAAPNEQFF. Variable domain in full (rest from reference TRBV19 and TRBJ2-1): DGGITQSPKYLFRKEGQNVTLSCEQNLNHDAMYWYRQDPGQGLRLIYYSQIVNDFQKGDIAEGYSVSREKKESFPLTVTSAQKNPTAFYLCASSRLAAPNEQFFGPGTRLTVL.

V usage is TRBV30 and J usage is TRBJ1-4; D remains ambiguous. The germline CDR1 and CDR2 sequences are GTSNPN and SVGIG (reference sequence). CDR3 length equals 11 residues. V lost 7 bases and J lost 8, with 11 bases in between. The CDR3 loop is CASTRPEKLFF. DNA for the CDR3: TGTGCCTCTACTAGACCCGAAAAACTGTTTTTT. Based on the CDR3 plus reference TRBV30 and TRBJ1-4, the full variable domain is SQTIHQWPATLVQPVGSPLSLECTVEGTSNPNLYWYRQAAGRGLQLLFYSVGIGQISSEVPQNLSASRPQDRQFILSSKKLLLSDSGFYLCASTRPEKLFFGSGTQLSVL.